Each of the 27 T cell receptor beta chains below was sequenced from the same sample in a study of metastatic and nonmetastatic thyroid tumors. Nobody among the patients had been given any treatment before thyroid surgery. From the PCR reads, TCRdb re-called clones with MiXCR. Among some 22,000 clones listed, roughly 9.8% were seen once. Sequenced sample: blood. The source of these receptors is a female donor with papillary thyroid cancer or a benign thyroid nodule (not recorded which). Some clones in this sample may be carry-over from other donors' samples.

This clone has ten or more counts. The chain carries TRBV9 and TRBJ1-1, with unresolved D. This CDR3 has 13 amino acids. CDR1 is SGDLS, CDR2 YYNGEE, per germline. Trimming pared 0 bases from V and 1 base from J, leaving 4 bases between. The CDR3 is CASSVEQNTEAFF. The CDR3 DNA is TGTGCCAGCAGCGTAGAACAGAACACTGAAGCTTTCTTT.

This clone has at least ten counts. Additional DNA sequences in this sample encode the identical CDR3. The V gene is TRBV15, the J gene TRBJ2-5, with 10 nucleotides matching TRBD1. Trimming at V came to 9 bases and at J to 4 bases, leaving 17 bases not matched to a gene. Germline V CDR1 and CDR2: LNHNV, YYDKDF (reference sequence). CDR3 size: 17 residues. CDR3 nucleotide sequence: TGTGCCACTAGACCGTCTACCGGGACAGGGGTCCGAGAGACCCAGTACTTC. It codes for CATRPSTGTGVRETQYF.

This clone was recorded many times. This CDR3 is CASSLIQGRTGELFF. The CDR3 nucleotides read TGTGCCAGCAGTTTAATCCAGGGGCGGACCGGGGAGCTGTTTTTT. The chain combines TRBV27 with TRBJ2-2, with D tentatively TRBD1 (6 bases). The V and J ends lost 2 bases and 5 bases respectively, with 12 bases between them. The CDR3 loop spans 15 amino acids. Germline values: CDR1 MNHEY, CDR2 SMNVEV (reference sequence).

This clone is medium-sized by share. The chain uses TRBV27 and TRBJ2-1; 7 bases line up with TRBD1. Trimming took 4 bases from V and 4 from J; bases not matched to a gene: 4. CDR3 length: 14 amino acids. The germline CDR1 and CDR2 sequences are MNHEY and SMNVEV (reference sequence). The CDR3 bases are TGTGCCAGCAGTTCGACAGGGACATACAATGAGCAGTTCTTC. Its protein is CASSSTGTYNEQFF.

This clone has ten or more counts. V usage is TRBV20-1 and J usage is TRBJ1-1; no definite D call. Trimming took 8 bases from V and 4 from J, leaving 17 bases between them. Per the germline V gene, CDR1 is DFQATT and CDR2 is SNEGSKA (reference sequence). The CDR3 has 13 amino acids. The CDR3 coding sequence is TGCAGTACGAATCAGTTGGTAGGCACTGAAGCTTTCTTT. Amino acid sequence: CSTNQLVGTEAFF.

Many counts were recorded for this clone. The J gene is TRBJ1-4, the V gene TRBV7-9; D possibly corresponds to TRBD1 (5 bases). Germline values: CDR1 SEHNR, CDR2 FQNEAQ (reference sequence). The CDR3 spans 16 residues. Trimming took 7 bases from V and 4 from J, leaving 19 bases between them. CDR3 loop: CASTPGSRDDNEKLFF. The CDR3 nucleotides read TGTGCCAGCACCCCTGGGTCCAGGGATGATAATGAAAAACTGTTTTTT.

At least ten counts were recorded for this clone. The chain employs TRBV11-2 and TRBJ2-7; 7 bases are shared with TRBD2. With V trimmed by 5 bases and J by 2 bases, 12 bases remained unmatched. CDR1 is SGHAT and CDR2 is FQNNGV in the germline V gene. CDR3 size: 16 residues. The DNA for the CDR3 is TGTGCCAGCAGCCCGGTTGCGGGGGAGTCGGCCTACGAGCAGTACTTC. This encodes CASSPVAGESAYEQYF.

This clone was picked up many times. The genes are TRBV20-1 and TRBJ2-3, with TRBD2 identical over 10 bases. Germline V CDR1 and CDR2: DFQATT, SNEGSKA (reference sequence). CDR3 length: 15 amino acids. V shed 6 bases, J shed 6 bases, and the junction held 12 bases outside the gene matches. CDR3 nucleotides: TGCAGTGCACCACTAGCGGGACTAGGTCAGGATACGCAGTATTTT. Its translation: CSAPLAGLGQDTQYF.

This clone was detected ten times or more. CDR3 nucleotide sequence: TGTGCCAGCAGCTTAGGGGGCCCACTCAATGAGCAGTTCTTC. It encodes CASSLGGPLNEQFF. The V and J genes are TRBV7-2 and TRBJ2-1, with D tentatively TRBD1 (5 bases). The ends were cut back, 1 base at V and 6 bases at J, with 10 bases in the middle. The CDR3 covers 14 residues. The germline V gene encodes CDR1 SGHTA and CDR2 FQGNSA.

This clone has a count of ten or more. The genes are TRBV7-2 and TRBJ2-7; 9 bases agree with TRBD1. The CDR3 is 14 residues long. With V trimmed by 4 bases and J by 7 bases, 8 bases remained unmatched. Germline V gene data show CDR1 as SGHTA and CDR2 as FQGNSA. CDR3 DNA sequence: TGTGCCAGCAGCTCCCAGACAGGGGGGTTTGAGCAGTACTTC. Its protein product is CASSSQTGGFEQYF.

This clone was counted at least ten times. The V call is TRBV28, the J call TRBJ1-1; D is undetermined. This CDR3 is 13 amino acids long. CDR1 and CDR2 from the germline V gene are MDHEN and SYDVKM. V was clipped by 3 bases and J by 1 base, with 6 bases between them. CDR3 protein: CASSFGENTEAFF. Here the CDR3 DNA reads TGTGCCAGCAGTTTCGGGGAGAACACTGAAGCTTTCTTT.

This clone was counted at least ten times. The CDR3 here is CASSQAYGTSLLEQYF. The CDR3 nucleotides read TGCGCCAGCAGCCAAGCCTACGGGACATCCCTGTTGGAGCAGTACTTC. The rearrangement links TRBV4-3 to TRBJ2-7; the D gene is possibly TRBD1 (6 bases). Germline V lookup: CDR1 LGHNA, CDR2 YSLEER. With 1 base removed from V and 7 bases from J, the gap between germline ends came to 20 bases. The length of the CDR3 is 16 residues.

This clone showed up many times. This sequence joins TRBV4-2 and TRBJ1-1; tentatively, D is TRBD1 (5 bases). V was clipped by 4 bases and J by 2 bases, with 14 bases between them. Per germline, CDR1 LGHNA and CDR2 YNFKEQ. The CDR3 is 15 amino acids. This CDR3 reads CASSREQAANTEAFF. The DNA of the CDR3 is TGTGCCAGCAGCCGGGAACAGGCGGCCAACACTGAAGCTTTCTTT.

This clone came up many times. Other DNA sequences in this specimen translate into the identical CDR3. J is TRBJ1-4 and V is TRBV5-6, with 9 bases aligning to TRBD1. This CDR3 region has 15 residues. Trimming at V came to 3 bases and at J to 6 bases, leaving 6 bases not matched to a gene. Germline CDR1 reads SGHDT; CDR2 reads YYEEEE. CDR3 coding DNA: TGTGCCAGCAGCTGGGAGACAGGGGGGGATGAAAAACTGTTTTTT. As protein: CASSWETGGDEKLFF. Full variable domain (rest looked up from reference TRBV5-6 and TRBJ1-4): DAGVTQSPTHLIKTRGQQVTLRCSPKSGHDTVSWYQQALGQGPQFIFQYYEEEERQRGNFPDRFSGHQFPNYSSELNVNALLLGDSALYLCASSWETGGDEKLFFGSGTQLSVL.

V and J are TRBV28 and TRBJ1-2, with 11 positions matching TRBD1. The CDR3 has 14 amino acids. Germline trimming cut 9 bases from V and 4 bases from J; bases unmatched to any gene: 7. Germline V gene lookup returns CDR1 MDHEN and CDR2 SYDVKM. In nucleotides, the CDR3 is TGTGCCAGTAGTATAGGGACAGGGGGCTATGGCTACACCTTC. Translated, it gives CASSIGTGGYGYTF.

This clone was recorded many times. The rearrangement uses TRBV7-6 and TRBJ2-7, with no clear D. V shed 5 bases and J shed 3 bases, with 8 bases lying between them. From germline, CDR1 is SGHVS and CDR2 FNYEAQ. This CDR3 has 12 amino acids. The CDR3 reads CASSGWDYEQYF. CDR3 in DNA: TGTGCCAGCAGCGGATGGGACTACGAGCAGTACTTC.

This clone was recorded at least ten times. Germline is not matched at one junction end, which may reflect a read error. Other DNA sequences in this specimen translate into the identical CDR3. V is TRBV5-6 and J is TRBJ2-3; D tentatively fits TRBD1 or TRBD2 (6 bases each). This CDR3 region has 15 residues. CDR1 is SGHDT, CDR2 YYEEEE, per germline. In DNA form, the CDR3 reads TGTGCCAGCACCTTGACGGGGGCAAGCACAGATACGCAGTATTTT. As protein: CASTLTGASTDTQYF.

Remarks on this clone: One end of the junction does not line up with germline, which may come from a read error. V gene TRBV5-6 combines with J gene TRBJ1-2, with TRBD1 as a possible D gene (5 bases). This CDR3 comprises 15 residues. Germline CDR1 reads SGHDT; CDR2 reads YYEEEE. In DNA form, the CDR3 reads TGTGCCTGCAGCTTGGGCCAGGTGGGGACCTATGGCTACACCTTC. Translated, it gives CACSLGQVGTYGYTF.

This clone was counted a few times. A much bigger clone sits one base away, suggesting this may be a read error. This sequence joins TRBV30 and TRBJ2-7; TRBD2 matches 7 bases. The CDR3 covers 13 residues. The germline V gene has CDR1 GTSNPN and CDR2 SVGIG (reference sequence). The ends lost 3 bases at V and 2 bases at J; junction bases unmatched: 4. As DNA, the CDR3 is TGTGCCTGGAGGCGGGAGTGCCCCTACGAGCAGTACTTC. It is translated as CAWRRECPYEQYF.

The J gene is TRBJ2-2, the V gene TRBV6-5; a possible D gene is TRBD2 (6 bases). Trimming removed 3 bases from V and 8 bases from J, with 19 bases in between. The V gene's germline CDR1 is MNHEY and CDR2 SVGAGI. CDR3 size: 16 residues. The CDR3 sequence: CASSYAGAGSGGELFF. CDR3 nucleotides: TGTGCCAGCAGTTATGCGGGTGCGGGGTCTGGTGGGGAGCTGTTTTTT.

V and J are TRBV18 and TRBJ1-3; 7 bases fit TRBD1. In germline, CDR1 is KGHSH, CDR2 LQKENI. V shed 6 bases and J 8 bases; nucleotides not matched to a gene: 16. This CDR3 has 16 residues. CDR3 amino acids: CASSRNPYDRADTIYF. CDR3 DNA sequence: TGTGCCAGCTCTCGAAACCCCTACGACAGGGCGGACACCATATATTTT. Full variable domain (rest looked up from reference TRBV18 and TRBJ1-3): NAGVMQNPRHLVRRRGQEARLRCSPMKGHSHVYWYRQLPEEGLKFMVYLQKENIIDESGMPKERFSAEFPKEGPSILRIQQVVRGDSAAYFCASSRNPYDRADTIYFGEGSWLTVV.

This clone was detected ten times or more. This rearrangement joins TRBV20-1 to TRBJ2-5; 10 bases map to TRBD1. V dropped 6 bases and J dropped 5; count of bases not matched to a gene: 9. This CDR3 contains 14 residues. The germline gives CDR1 DFQATT, CDR2 SNEGSKA (reference sequence). The CDR3 DNA is TGCAGTGCGGACGGACAGGGGGTCGGGGAGACCCAGTACTTC. As protein: CSADGQGVGETQYF.

In this sample, this clone turned up many times. The rearrangement links TRBV6-1 to TRBJ1-1; TRBD1 is a possible D gene (6 bases). V lost 5 bases to trimming and J lost 1 base, with 20 bases between them. The germline V gene has CDR1 MNHNS and CDR2 SASEGT. This CDR3 region has 17 residues. The chain's CDR3 is CASSPRFGGLKNTEAFF. CDR3 coding DNA: TGTGCCAGCAGTCCCCGATTTGGGGGGCTAAAGAACACTGAAGCTTTCTTT.

This clone was counted many times. The chain couples TRBV20-1 to TRBJ2-1; no clear D gene. The CDR3 consists of 15 residues. V was shortened by 4 bases and J by 0 bases, with 13 bases between the two germline ends. CDR1 is DFQATT, CDR2 SNEGSKA, per germline (reference sequence). CDR3 sequence reads: CSATSVLSSYNEQFF. The CDR3 DNA follows: TGCAGTGCTACTTCGGTACTTAGCTCCTACAATGAGCAGTTCTTC.

This clone was picked up many times. The chain joins TRBV3-1 to TRBJ1-1; D unresolved. V gave up 3 bases and J gave up 4 bases, with 9 bases separating them. CDR1 and CDR2 from the germline V gene are LGHDT and YNNKEL (reference sequence). This CDR3 contains 13 residues. The CDR3 region is CASSHPGPTEAFF. CDR3 in DNA: TGTGCCAGCAGCCACCCGGGTCCCACTGAAGCTTTCTTT.

This clone was found many times. The chain has TRBV20-1 and TRBJ1-1, with D perhaps TRBD1 (5 bases). Germline V gene sequence: CDR1 DFQATT, CDR2 SNEGSKA (reference sequence). The V end was cut by 6 bases, the J end by 3 bases, with 17 bases between. CDR3 length equals 14 residues. CDR3 DNA: TGCAGTGCCAAGAGCCTGGGGGGTGACACTGAAGCTTTCTTT. Translating it yields CSAKSLGGDTEAFF.

By share of the sample, this clone is medium-sized. The gene calls are TRBV28 and TRBJ2-3, with D perhaps given as TRBD1 or TRBD2 (5 bases each). The CDR3 has 16 amino acids. V lost 2 bases to trimming and J lost 1 base, with 13 bases between them. Germline lookup yields CDR1 MDHEN and CDR2 SYDVKM. The CDR3 protein is CASSLVGTMGTDTQYF. CDR3 bases: TGTGCCAGCAGTTTAGTGGGGACGATGGGCACAGATACGCAGTATTTT. Full variable domain (outside the CDR3, taken from reference TRBV28 and TRBJ2-3): DVKVTQSSRYLVKRTGEKVFLECVQDMDHENMFWYRQDPGLGLRLIYFSYDVKMKEKGDIPEGYSVSREKKERFSLILESASTNQTSMYLCASSLVGTMGTDTQYFGPGTRLTVL.